One and the same sample provided the 30 T cell receptor beta chains below, sequenced in a study of radiation and T cells in renal cell carcinoma (dated by TCRdb to the early 2020s). The time point label, as the study defines it: blood 4 weeks post-SBRT, at nephrectomy. The sample's treatment or condition label is to be understood as: 15 Gy SBRT to primary tumor, nephrectomy 4 weeks later. The method behind the library was the immunoSEQ multiplex PCR assay. TCRdb took this table from immuneACCESS and kept in-frame rearrangements with V and J called. Such tables lack part of the clones; where checked against another copy, unresolved V genes explain under half of the gap, and the rest is unexplained. For this sample the table gives roughly 170,000 clones, of which 88% were detected only once. Around 11% of the sample rests with the top ten. The sequencing used blood, collected from a patient whose treatment included radiotherapy and nephrectomy. Receptors were obtained from a woman between 45 and 65 years old with renal cell carcinoma.

The chain is built from TRBV5-1 and TRBJ2-5; D remains unclear. CDR1 and CDR2 (germline): SGHRS, YFSETQ. This CDR3 region has 14 residues. The V end lost 5 bases, the J end lost 1 base, and 12 bases lay between the germline ends. Here the CDR3 reads CASRLGPFQETQYF. As DNA, the CDR3 is TGCGCCAGCAGGCTGGGCCCATTCCAAGAGACCCAGTACTTC.

The chain couples TRBV7-6 to TRBJ1-6; 7 bases are a match to TRBD1. CDR1 and CDR2 from the germline V gene are SGHVS and FNYEAQ. J gave up 5 bases and V 5 bases, and 0 bases lay outside the gene matches. The CDR3 sequence is 13 residues long. The CDR3 protein is CASSDRDNSPLHF. In DNA, the CDR3 is TGTGCCAGCAGCGACAGGGATAATTCACCCCTCCACTTT. Complete variable domain (other parts from reference TRBV7-6 and TRBJ1-6): GAGVSQSPRYKVTKRGQDVALRCDPISGHVSLYWYRQALGQGPEFLTYFNYEAQQDKSGLPNDRFSAERPEGSISTLTIQRTEQRDSAMYRCASSDRDNSPLHFGNGTRLTVT.

This clone was recorded only once. The chain carries TRBV19 and TRBJ1-5; 10 bases match TRBD1. The CDR3 is 15 residues long. Germline V gene lookup returns CDR1 LNHDA and CDR2 SQIVND (reference sequence). Losses at the gene ends were 8 bases for V and 1 base for J; bases not matched to a gene: 5. CDR3 sequence: CASQRQGASNQPQHF. The CDR3 DNA reads as TGTGCCAGTCAACGACAGGGGGCGAGCAATCAGCCCCAGCATTTT.

The V and J genes are TRBV2 and TRBJ1-5; D may be TRBD1 (6 bases). Trimming took 3 bases from V and 4 from J, leaving 16 bases between them. The CDR3 sequence is 16 residues long. Germline V gene lookup returns CDR1 SNHLY and CDR2 FYNNEI. The CDR3 sequence: CASSDELGTGNQPQHF. CDR3 nucleotides: TGTGCCAGCAGTGATGAATTGGGTACAGGGAATCAGCCCCAGCATTTT.

This chain connects TRBV6-5 to TRBJ2-1, with D possibly TRBD2 on 6 matching bases. The V gene's germline CDR1 is MNHEY and CDR2 SVGAGI. The V end was cut by 2 bases, the J end by 5 bases, with 13 bases between. CDR3 size: 15 residues. The CDR3 reads CASSYSSGVNNEQFF. CDR3 in DNA: TGTGCCAGCAGTTACAGCTCGGGGGTAAACAATGAGCAGTTCTTC.

The chain uses TRBV30 and TRBJ1-3; D call uncertain. The CDR3 runs to 12 residues. Germline CDR1 GTSNPN, CDR2 SVGIG (reference sequence). Trimming stripped 7 bases from V and 0 bases from J, with 7 bases between. CDR3 in DNA: TGTGCCTTTAGGACCTCTGGAAACACCATATATTTT. This codes for CAFRTSGNTIYF. The full variable domain, with the rest looked up from reference TRBV30 and TRBJ1-3, is SQTIHQWPATLVQPVGSPLSLECTVEGTSNPNLYWYRQAAGRGLQLLFYSVGIGQISSEVPQNLSASRPQDRQFILSSKKLLLSDSGFYLCAFRTSGNTIYFGEGSWLTVV.

V gene TRBV9 combines with J gene TRBJ2-1; D ambiguous. Trimming removed 0 bases from V and 9 bases from J, with 19 bases in between. The CDR3 is made up of 16 amino acids. Germline CDR1 reads SGDLS; CDR2 reads YYNGEE. The CDR3 sequence: CASSVVPTTATREQFF. The DNA for the CDR3 is TGTGCCAGCAGCGTAGTCCCAACTACTGCTACACGTGAGCAGTTCTTC.

V is TRBV6-5 and J is TRBJ2-7; 7 bases fit TRBD2. CDR1 and CDR2 (germline): MNHEY, SVGAGI. There are 16 residues in the CDR3. The J segment lost 2 bases and the V segment lost 0 bases, leaving 7 bases of the junction unmatched. For the CDR3, the DNA is TGTGCCAGCAGTTACTCCGGGGGAGGGTCAGCCTACGAGCAGTACTTC. Its translation is CASSYSGGGSAYEQYF.

J is TRBJ1-1 and V is TRBV7-2; 9 bases are a match to TRBD1. J was trimmed by 1 base and V by 5 bases; bases with no gene match: 8. This CDR3 spans 16 amino acids. The germline gives CDR1 SGHTA, CDR2 FQGNSA. The CDR3 DNA is TGTGCCAGCAGCCCCACCTACAGGGGGCGGAACACTGAAGCTTTCTTT. It translates to CASSPTYRGRNTEAFF.

The CDR3 DNA is TGTGCCAGCAGCTTAGAGGGACAAGTGAACACTGAAGCTTTCTTT. This translates into CASSLEGQVNTEAFF. This chain links TRBV7-2 with TRBJ1-1, with a tentative D call TRBD1 (6 bases). Germline CDR1 SGHTA, CDR2 FQGNSA. The germline V and J ends were trimmed by 1 base and 0 bases, with 9 bases remaining between them. The CDR3 consists of 15 residues.

This clone was seen once. This chain links TRBV18 with TRBJ2-7; D remains unclear. The V end was cut by 2 bases, the J end by 5 bases, with 10 bases between. CDR3 length equals 13 residues. The V gene's germline CDR1 is KGHSH and CDR2 LQKENI. The CDR3 loop reads CASSPRIENEQYF. Written as DNA, the CDR3 is TGTGCCAGCTCACCAAGAATCGAAAACGAGCAGTACTTC.

V and J are TRBV7-9 and TRBJ1-4, with a weak D call TRBD1 (6 bases). The CDR3 covers 19 residues. Trimming took off 3 bases at V and 5 bases at J, with 25 bases between the two ends. Germline-derived CDR1 and CDR2 are SEHNR and FQNEAQ (reference sequence). The chain's CDR3 is CASSFVSNREISRNEKLFF. The CDR3 DNA reads as TGTGCCAGCAGCTTTGTCTCGAACAGGGAGATTTCCCGAAATGAAAAACTGTTTTTT. The entire variable domain, with the rest obtained from reference TRBV7-9 and TRBJ1-4, is as follows: DTGVSQNPRHKITKRGQNVTFRCDPISEHNRLYWYRQTLGQGPEFLTYFQNEAQLEKSRLLSDRFSAERPKGSFSTLEIQRTEQGDSAMYLCASSFVSNREISRNEKLFFGSGTQLSVL.

This rearrangement joins TRBV6-1 to TRBJ2-1, with 11 nucleotides matching TRBD2. The junction had 2 bases not matched to a gene; V was cut back by 4 bases and J by 3 bases. Per the germline V gene, CDR1 is MNHNS and CDR2 is SASEGT. The CDR3 runs to 15 residues. CDR3 amino acids: CASSAGTSGYNEQFF. Written as DNA, the CDR3 is TGTGCCAGCAGTGCCGGGACTAGCGGCTACAATGAGCAGTTCTTC.

The gene calls are TRBV6-4 and TRBJ2-1, with TRBD2 as a possible D gene (5 bases). Germline CDR1 and CDR2: MRHNA and SNTAGT. This CDR3 region has 14 residues. Trimming removed 1 base at V and 9 bases at J, with 13 bases between. The CDR3 bases are TGTGCCAGCAGTGACTTCGCCTCTGGAGGTGAGCAGTTCTTC. Its protein is CASSDFASGGEQFF.

The count of this clone is one. This chain uses TRBV13 with TRBJ1-6, with a tentative D call TRBD1 (5 bases). Germline CDR1 and CDR2: PRHDT and FYEKMQ (reference sequence). Trimming took 1 base from V and 5 from J, leaving 9 bases between them. This CDR3 comprises 15 residues. The CDR3 region is CASSLVLTDNSPLHF. The CDR3 bases are TGTGCCAGCAGCTTAGTTCTGACAGATAATTCACCCCTCCACTTT.

The chain joins TRBV5-6 to TRBJ2-3; 16 nucleotides align to TRBD2. From germline, CDR1 is SGHDT and CDR2 YYEEEE. Germline trimming cut 3 bases from V and 6 bases from J; bases unmatched to any gene: 7. This CDR3 contains 17 residues. Written as DNA, the CDR3 is TGTGCCAGCAGCTCCGGGACTAGCGGGGGGGCTTCGGATACGCAGTATTTT. Residues: CASSSGTSGGASDTQYF. The entire variable domain, with the rest obtained from reference TRBV5-6 and TRBJ2-3, is as follows: DAGVTQSPTHLIKTRGQQVTLRCSPKSGHDTVSWYQQALGQGPQFIFQYYEEEERQRGNFPDRFSGHQFPNYSSELNVNALLLGDSALYLCASSSGTSGGASDTQYFGPGTRLTVL.

The chain carries TRBV7-4 and TRBJ2-1; no reliable D call. Germline CDR1 SGHVT, CDR2 SQSDAQ. V lost 5 bases to trimming and J lost 0 bases, with 14 bases between them. The CDR3 extends over 16 amino acids. The CDR3 nucleotides are TGTGCCAGCAGCGTCGGACGGATCTTCTCCTACAATGAGCAGTTCTTC. Amino acids: CASSVGRIFSYNEQFF.

The sample holds one count of this clone. This chain joins TRBV2 and TRBJ1-3, with D perhaps TRBD1 (5 bases). V was cut by 5 bases and J by 0 bases, with 11 bases left in between. Germline assignment: CDR1 SNHLY and CDR2 FYNNEI. There are 15 residues in the CDR3. CDR3 sequence reads: CASSFTGSSGNTIYF. CDR3 DNA: TGTGCCAGCAGTTTCACAGGTTCCTCTGGAAACACCATATATTTT.

The rearrangement uses TRBV7-8 and TRBJ2-7, with D possibly TRBD1 on 5 matching bases. V was pared by 6 bases and J by 4 bases, with 10 bases between. Germline lookup yields CDR1 SGHVS and CDR2 FQNEAQ. This CDR3 is built from 12 residues. The CDR3 loop is CASRGEKYEQYF. In DNA form, the CDR3 reads TGTGCCAGCAGAGGGGAAAAGTACGAGCAGTACTTC.

The chain recombines TRBV28 with TRBJ2-5, with D possibly TRBD1 on 7 matching bases. Germline V lookup: CDR1 MDHEN, CDR2 SYDVKM. This CDR3 is 14 amino acids long. V was shortened by 6 bases and J by 2 bases, with 13 bases between the two germline ends. The CDR3 DNA is TGTGCCAGCAGCTATCCAGGGGGGCAAGAGACCCAGTACTTC. Translating it yields CASSYPGGQETQYF.

This clone was seen a single time. V is TRBV7-8 and J is TRBJ1-2; D remains ambiguous. V was clipped by 1 base and J by 3 bases, with 12 bases between them. The length of the CDR3 is 15 residues. Per the germline V gene, CDR1 is SGHVS and CDR2 is FQNEAQ. The CDR3 protein is CASSLGPPEDYGYTF. In DNA form, the CDR3 reads TGTGCCAGCAGCTTAGGTCCCCCGGAAGACTATGGCTACACCTTC.

V is TRBV6-1 and J is TRBJ2-1; the match to TRBD1 covers 8 bases. Germline V CDR1 and CDR2: MNHNS, SASEGT. V gave up 4 bases and J gave up 1 base; unmatched junction bases: 3. The CDR3 runs to 15 residues. The CDR3 is CASSVDRGSYNEQFF. Here the CDR3 DNA reads TGTGCCAGCAGTGTTGACAGGGGTTCCTACAATGAGCAGTTCTTC.

The chain couples TRBV23-1 to TRBJ2-2, with 7 positions matching TRBD1. TRBV23-1 is an ORF, with its function uncertain. V was clipped by 6 bases and J by 2 bases; unmatched bases: 12. The length of the CDR3 is 17 residues. CDR3 sequence (DNA): TGCGCCAGCAGCCTACCCGGGACAGCCGTTAACACCGGGGAGCTGTTTTTT. Translating it yields CASSLPGTAVNTGELFF.

The chain couples TRBV5-4 to TRBJ2-7; D gene unclear. CDR3 length: 11 residues. CDR1 and CDR2 (germline): SGHNT, YYREEE (reference sequence). V dropped 4 bases and J dropped 0 bases, with 2 bases sitting between them. The CDR3 DNA reads TGTGCCAGCAGCAACTCCTACGAGCAGTACTTC. Translation gives CASSNSYEQYF.

V and J are TRBV7-2 and TRBJ2-7; the D is unclear. Trimming left V 5 bases short and J 3 bases short, with 8 bases between. This CDR3 contains 12 residues. Germline V lookup: CDR1 SGHTA, CDR2 FQGNSA. The CDR3 loop reads CASSATRYEQYF. Here the CDR3 DNA reads TGTGCCAGCAGCGCAACTCGCTACGAGCAGTACTTC. Variable domain in full (rest from reference TRBV7-2 and TRBJ2-7): GAGVSQSPSNKVTEKGKDVELRCDPISGHTALYWYRQSLGQGLEFLIYFQGNSAPDKSGLPSDRFSAERTGGSVSTLTIQRTQQEDSAVYLCASSATRYEQYFGPGTRLTVT.

V is TRBV6-5 and J is TRBJ1-2, with a weak D call TRBD1 (5 bases). The V end lost 4 bases, the J end lost 5 bases, and 17 bases lay between the germline ends. Germline values: CDR1 MNHEY, CDR2 SVGAGI. The CDR3 covers 15 residues. CDR3 DNA sequence: TGTGCCAGCAGTTTTAACCGACAGACTTCATATGGCTACACCTTC. Protein: CASSFNRQTSYGYTF.

The CDR3 DNA reads as TGCAGCGTTCTTACAGGGGGCAGCTCCTACGAGCAGTACTTC. It encodes CSVLTGGSSYEQYF. V gene TRBV29-1 combines with J gene TRBJ2-7; 9 nucleotides align to TRBD1. CDR1 is SQVTM and CDR2 is ANQGSEA in the germline V gene. The ends lost 5 bases at V and 0 bases at J; junction bases unmatched: 5. CDR3 length: 14 residues.

The chain employs TRBV7-3 and TRBJ2-4; D may be TRBD2 (6 bases). Germline-derived CDR1 and CDR2 are SGHTA and FQGTGA. There are 14 residues in the CDR3. Trimming stripped 4 bases from V and 6 bases from J, with 13 bases between. CDR3 sequence: CASSWEASANIQYF. The CDR3 nucleotides read TGTGCCAGCAGCTGGGAGGCCTCTGCAAACATTCAGTACTTC.

The rearrangement uses TRBV5-4 and TRBJ2-2; the D gene is possibly TRBD1 (5 bases). CDR1 and CDR2 (germline): SGHNT, YYREEE (reference sequence). The CDR3 is 15 amino acids. Deletions cut 4 bases from V and 1 base from J, with 11 bases between. The CDR3 sequence: CASSIATGNTGELFF. CDR3 sequence (DNA): TGTGCCAGCAGCATAGCAACAGGGAACACCGGGGAGCTGTTTTTT.

The chain uses TRBV5-1 and TRBJ2-3; tentatively, D is TRBD2 (5 bases). The germline CDR1 and CDR2 sequences are SGHRS and YFSETQ. This CDR3 is 14 amino acids long. V lost 7 bases, J lost 2 bases, and 14 bases lay in between. The CDR3 DNA reads TGCGCCAGCGGCTACGGGGAACTCACAGATACGCAGTATTTT. Its protein is CASGYGELTDTQYF. The variable domain in full, with the rest retrieved from reference TRBV5-1 and TRBJ2-3, is KAGVTQTPRYLIKTRGQQVTLSCSPISGHRSVSWYQQTPGQGLQFLFEYFSETQRNKGNFPGRFSGRQFSNSRSEMNVSTLELGDSALYLCASGYGELTDTQYFGPGTRLTVL.